This TCR beta chain emerged from a study of control samples from healthy donors and cancer patients. The assay was immunoSEQ multiplex PCR, and TCRdb's table has in-frame clones only and misses some. The sample yields 45,000 to 60,000 clones, 94% seen once. V was trimmed by 4 bases and J by 0 bases, leaving 11 bases between them. This CDR3 comprises 15 residues. Germline V gene sequence: CDR1 SNHLY, CDR2 FYNNEI. This chain connects TRBV2 to TRBJ2-3, with TRBD2 as a possible D gene (5 bases). The origin of this receptor is a man under 40 in good health. Sequencing was carried out using blood. CDR3 sequence (DNA): TGTGCCAGCAGTGGAGGGCAGCTAAGCACAGATACGCAGTATTTT. This sequence encodes CASSGGQLSTDTQYF.